This TCR beta chain was recovered during a study of Graves' ophthalmopathy and Graves' hyperthyroidism. The CDR3 runs to 16 residues. V lost 1 base, J lost 0 bases, and 2 bases stayed unmatched. The germline V gene encodes CDR1 SGHTA and CDR2 FQGNSA. RNA transcripts served as template for amplifying TCR beta CDR3 sequences. The library came from an HTBI-primed first-round RT-PCR and a second-round multiplex PCR. TCRdb fed the multiplex PCR reads into MiXCR, producing one record per CDR3 protein. The table includes 660,000 or so distinct CDR3 sequences, 35% to 50% detected once. The clonotype comes from an adult man with Graves' ophthalmopathy. The rearrangement uses TRBV7-2 and TRBJ2-2, with 7 bases aligning to TRBD1. Sequences were obtained from peripheral blood. For the CDR3, the DNA is TGTGCCAGCAGCTTAGGAACAGGGGCGAACACCGGGGAGCTGTTTTTT. Translating it yields CASSLGTGANTGELFF.